Listed below are T cell receptor beta chains from one sample, sequenced in a study of Graves' ophthalmopathy and Graves' hyperthyroidism. TCRdb independently ran MiXCR on the multiplex PCR reads; one entry per CDR3 protein. The profile shows over 650,000 distinct CDR3 sequences, about 40% of them singletons. Sequencing was performed on peripheral blood. Receptors originate from an adult man with Graves' ophthalmopathy. The CDR3 runs from the conserved cysteine through the conserved F or W. The order of the fields is clone size, J gene, V gene, D gene, CDR3 DNA, CDR3 protein. D genes are given only for firm matches. Size is omitted from some rows. Given values are once, few, many or a class for expanded clones.

clone_size: -
j_call: TRBJ2-7
v_call: TRBV27
d_call: -
cdr3_nt: TGTGCCAGCAGTTTATCTCGACAGTCCTACGAGCAGTACTTC
cdr3_aa: CASSLSRQSYEQYF

clone_size: -
j_call: TRBJ1-4
v_call: TRBV7-6
d_call: -
cdr3_nt: TGTGCCAACAGCTTAGGGGGACATCTGTTTTTT
cdr3_aa: CANSLGGHLFF

clone_size: -
j_call: TRBJ2-5
v_call: TRBV20-1
d_call: -
cdr3_nt: TGCAGTGCTCCCCCCATTCGAGGGGTAAAGACCCAGTACTTC
cdr3_aa: CSAPPIRGVKTQYF

clone_size: -
j_call: TRBJ1-2
v_call: TRBV4-1
d_call: -
cdr3_nt: TGTGCCAGCAGCTTAGGACTAGCGGGAGACGGCTACACCTTC
cdr3_aa: CASSLGLAGDGYTF

clone_size: few
j_call: TRBJ1-4
v_call: TRBV4-1
d_call: TRBD1
cdr3_nt: TGCGCCAGCAGCCAAGAGGGGACAGATGAAAAACTGTTTTTT
cdr3_aa: CASSQEGTDEKLFF

clone_size: once
j_call: TRBJ2-1
v_call: TRBV2
d_call: TRBD1
cdr3_nt: TGTGCCAGCAGTGACAGGGACAGGGGGCGCTTTGAGCAGTTCTTC
cdr3_aa: CASSDRDRGRFEQFF

clone_size: many
j_call: TRBJ2-7
v_call: TRBV5-1
d_call: -
cdr3_nt: TGCGCCAGCAGCGCCTCTAATTACGAGCAGTACTTC
cdr3_aa: CASSASNYEQYF

clone_size: many
j_call: TRBJ1-1
v_call: TRBV5-8
d_call: -
cdr3_nt: TGTGCCAGCACGGGTCCGAACACTGAAGCTTTCTTT
cdr3_aa: CASTGPNTEAFF

clone_size: many
j_call: TRBJ1-5
v_call: TRBV6-5
d_call: -
cdr3_nt: TGTGCCAGCGGGGACCCAAGCAATCAGCCCCAGCATTTT
cdr3_aa: CASGDPSNQPQHF

clone_size: many
j_call: TRBJ2-2
v_call: TRBV2
d_call: TRBD1
cdr3_nt: TGTGCCAGCAGCAGACAGGGGACCCACACCGGGGAGCTGTTTTTT
cdr3_aa: CASSRQGTHTGELFF

clone_size: many
j_call: TRBJ2-7
v_call: TRBV19
d_call: TRBD1
cdr3_nt: TGTGCCAGTAGCCAGACAGGGCTCGCCTACGAGCAGTACTTC
cdr3_aa: CASSQTGLAYEQYF

clone_size: -
j_call: TRBJ2-5
v_call: TRBV19
d_call: TRBD1
cdr3_nt: TGTGCCAGTAGTACCGGGACAGGGGCGAAACAAAAACCCCAAGAGACCCAGTACTTC
cdr3_aa: CASSTGTGAKQKPQETQYF

clone_size: once
j_call: TRBJ2-5
v_call: TRBV9
d_call: TRBD2
cdr3_nt: TGTGCCAGCAGCGTAGGTGGGGGGGTAAGGGAGACCCAGTACTTC
cdr3_aa: CASSVGGGVRETQYF

clone_size: -
j_call: TRBJ1-2
v_call: TRBV29-1
d_call: TRBD1
cdr3_nt: TGCAGCGTTGAAGTAGGGGGCCGAAACTATGGCTACACCTTC
cdr3_aa: CSVEVGGRNYGYTF

clone_size: many
j_call: TRBJ1-3
v_call: TRBV7-8
d_call: -
cdr3_nt: TGTGCCAGCAGCTTAGCCCCATGGGGAAACACCATATATTTT
cdr3_aa: CASSLAPWGNTIYF

clone_size: -
j_call: TRBJ2-5
v_call: TRBV7-9
d_call: TRBD2
cdr3_nt: TGTGCCAGCAGTTTTAGCCTAGCGGGGCCTCAAGAGACCCAGTACTTC
cdr3_aa: CASSFSLAGPQETQYF

clone_size: many
j_call: TRBJ1-5
v_call: TRBV6-1
d_call: -
cdr3_nt: TGTGCCAGCACTACGAGCAATCAGCCCCAGCATTTT
cdr3_aa: CASTTSNQPQHF

clone_size: many
j_call: TRBJ1-1
v_call: TRBV2
d_call: TRBD1
cdr3_nt: TGTGCCAGCAGTCCCGGGACAGGGGGCGTGAACACTGAAGCTTTCTTT
cdr3_aa: CASSPGTGGVNTEAFF

clone_size: many
j_call: TRBJ1-1
v_call: TRBV10-3
d_call: -
cdr3_nt: TGTGCCAGCAGGTCACAGTACAGGGTAGAGATCGCTGAAGCTTTCTTT
cdr3_aa: CASRSQYRVEIAEAFF

clone_size: -
j_call: TRBJ2-3
v_call: TRBV7-3
d_call: -
cdr3_nt: TGTGCCAGCAGCCCTAGCAGGGCGGGCCGGACAGATACGCAGGATTTT
cdr3_aa: CASSPSRAGRTDTQDF

clone_size: -
j_call: TRBJ1-3
v_call: TRBV7-9
d_call: -
cdr3_nt: TGTGCCAGCAGCGACTCCCGGCTGAACACCATATATTTT
cdr3_aa: CASSDSRLNTIYF

clone_size: few
j_call: TRBJ2-7
v_call: TRBV11-3
d_call: -
cdr3_nt: TGTGCCAGCAGTATGGGCCCAGGGGCCTACGAGCAGTACTTC
cdr3_aa: CASSMGPGAYEQYF

clone_size: few
j_call: TRBJ1-1
v_call: TRBV7-2
d_call: -
cdr3_nt: TGTGCCAGCTCATGGGGAGAGGGGCTGAACACTGAAGCTTTCTTT
cdr3_aa: CASSWGEGLNTEAFF

clone_size: -
j_call: TRBJ1-1
v_call: TRBV10-3
d_call: -
cdr3_nt: TGTGCCATCTGCAGTGTAGGTACGAACACTGAAGCTTTCTTT
cdr3_aa: CAICSVGTNTEAFF

clone_size: -
j_call: TRBJ1-2
v_call: TRBV9
d_call: TRBD1
cdr3_nt: TGTGCCAGCAGCGTACGGGACAGGGGTAACTATGGCTACACCTTC
cdr3_aa: CASSVRDRGNYGYTF

clone_size: few
j_call: TRBJ2-5
v_call: TRBV12-3/TRBV12-4
d_call: -
cdr3_nt: TGTGCCAGCAGCCCTGACGTGGGGGGCCAAGAGACCCAGTACTTC
cdr3_aa: CASSPDVGGQETQYF

clone_size: many
j_call: TRBJ1-6
v_call: TRBV6-6
d_call: -
cdr3_nt: TGTGCCAGCAGTTACTCGACGGGATCGACTCTTTCACCCCTCCACTTT
cdr3_aa: CASSYSTGSTLSPLHF

clone_size: many
j_call: TRBJ1-6
v_call: TRBV7-8
d_call: -
cdr3_nt: TGTGCCAGCAGCACCGAGGGGGGCAGCGCTTCACCCCTCCACTTT
cdr3_aa: CASSTEGGSASPLHF

clone_size: -
j_call: TRBJ1-6
v_call: TRBV4-2
d_call: -
cdr3_nt: TGTGCCAGCAGCCAAGATGAACATTATAATTCACCCCTCCACTTT
cdr3_aa: CASSQDEHYNSPLHF

clone_size: -
j_call: TRBJ2-5
v_call: TRBV10-3
d_call: -
cdr3_nt: TGTGCCATCAGTGATACCCAGGGACTTCAGCCCCAGTACTTC
cdr3_aa: CAISDTQGLQPQYF

clone_size: many
j_call: TRBJ2-5
v_call: TRBV11-2
d_call: -
cdr3_nt: TGTGCCAGCAGCTCCGGACTATTGGAGACCCAGTACTTC
cdr3_aa: CASSSGLLETQYF

clone_size: -
j_call: TRBJ1-4
v_call: TRBV7-2
d_call: -
cdr3_nt: TGTGCCAGCAGCTCTTCCGCAGCCGGGGCCGTACTGTTTTTT
cdr3_aa: CASSSSAAGAVLFF

clone_size: -
j_call: TRBJ1-6
v_call: TRBV5-4
d_call: TRBD1
cdr3_nt: TGTGCCAGCAGCTCAAGACAGGGCCATTCACCCCTCCACTTT
cdr3_aa: CASSSRQGHSPLHF

clone_size: -
j_call: TRBJ1-4
v_call: TRBV7-3
d_call: -
cdr3_nt: TGTGCCAGCAGCTTAAGAGGGGGGCATGAAAAACTGTTTTTT
cdr3_aa: CASSLRGGHEKLFF

clone_size: -
j_call: TRBJ2-7
v_call: TRBV25-1
d_call: TRBD2
cdr3_nt: TGTGCCAGCCAAGTACTAGCGGGACACGAGCAGTACTTC
cdr3_aa: CASQVLAGHEQYF

clone_size: -
j_call: TRBJ2-5
v_call: TRBV5-1
d_call: -
cdr3_nt: TGCGCCAGCAGCTTTCGGGACCGACGATCCCAAGAGACCCAGTACTTC
cdr3_aa: CASSFRDRRSQETQYF

clone_size: -
j_call: TRBJ1-5
v_call: TRBV24-1
d_call: -
cdr3_nt: TGTGCCAGCTCACCATCGGTGGATCAGCCCCAGCATTTT
cdr3_aa: CASSPSVDQPQHF

clone_size: many
j_call: TRBJ1-1
v_call: TRBV9
d_call: -
cdr3_nt: TGTGCCAGCAGCGAATACGGCGGGAACACTGAAGCTTTCTTT
cdr3_aa: CASSEYGGNTEAFF

clone_size: many
j_call: TRBJ2-2
v_call: TRBV19
d_call: -
cdr3_nt: TGTGCCAGTAGTGCCAGGGGATCGAACACCGGGGAGCTGTTTTTT
cdr3_aa: CASSARGSNTGELFF

clone_size: many
j_call: TRBJ1-6
v_call: TRBV2
d_call: TRBD1
cdr3_nt: TGTGCCAGCAGGGGGACAGCCAATTCACCCCTCCACTTT
cdr3_aa: CASRGTANSPLHF

clone_size: -
j_call: TRBJ1-1
v_call: TRBV19
d_call: -
cdr3_nt: TGTGCCAGTACTTCTATCGATGGCGGCGACACTGAAGCTTTCTTT
cdr3_aa: CASTSIDGGDTEAFF

clone_size: many
j_call: TRBJ1-1
v_call: TRBV29-1
d_call: -
cdr3_nt: TGCAGCGTTGAGACGAAGCCTACTGAAGCTTTCTTT
cdr3_aa: CSVETKPTEAFF

clone_size: many
j_call: TRBJ1-2
v_call: TRBV5-8
d_call: -
cdr3_nt: TGTGCCAGCAGCTTGCAGGGTGTGGGCTATGGCTACACCTTC
cdr3_aa: CASSLQGVGYGYTF

clone_size: -
j_call: TRBJ1-1
v_call: TRBV29-1
d_call: -
cdr3_nt: TGCAGCGTCGACTGGGGATCCACTGAAGCTTTCTTT
cdr3_aa: CSVDWGSTEAFF

clone_size: -
j_call: TRBJ2-7
v_call: TRBV5-5
d_call: -
cdr3_nt: TGCGCCAGCAAACAAAATGATGGCTATTCCTACGAGCAGTACTTC
cdr3_aa: CASKQNDGYSYEQYF

clone_size: -
j_call: TRBJ2-7
v_call: TRBV10-3
d_call: -
cdr3_nt: TGTGCCATCAGTTACGGGTTACCCTACGAGCAGTACTTC
cdr3_aa: CAISYGLPYEQYF

clone_size: -
j_call: TRBJ1-2
v_call: TRBV6-2/TRBV6-3
d_call: -
cdr3_nt: TGTGCCCGCGGTCTCGTCCCGCGAGGAAACTATGGCTACACCTTC
cdr3_aa: CARGLVPRGNYGYTF

clone_size: many
j_call: TRBJ1-1
v_call: TRBV7-9
d_call: TRBD1
cdr3_nt: TGTGCCAGCAGAAGAACAGGGGGCCCCATGAACACTGAAGCTTTCTTT
cdr3_aa: CASRRTGGPMNTEAFF